The 24 T cell receptor beta chains below were found in one sample sequenced in a study of T-cell reconstitution after alpha-beta-depleted transplantation in children. For TCRbeta, the library was prepared with unique molecular identifiers. Each CDR3 protein is one row after TCRdb ran MiXCR on the PCR reads. The sample consists of fewer than 700,000 distinct CDR3 sequences, about 21% of them appearing once. The material sequenced was PBMCs, mostly from graft donor cells, taken 360 days after TCRalphabeta/CD19-depleted stem cell transplant. The receptors stem from a boy in the first two years of life who had a stem cell transplant for acute myeloid leukemia, so the T cells may come from the graft donor.

This clonotype was seen ten or more times. This sequence joins TRBV12-3 or TRBV12-4 and TRBJ1-2, with a possible D match to TRBD1 (6 bases). CDR3 length: 15 residues. V was clipped by 5 bases and J by 4 bases, with 17 bases between them. CDR3 in DNA: TGTGCCAGCAGTATCTCCGGGGGCGGGATCTATGGCTACACCTTC. Translated, it gives CASSISGGGIYGYTF.

Notes on this clonotype: Just one base apart from a much larger clone, this may be a read error. The genes are TRBV29-1 and TRBJ1-2; D is unresolved. The CDR3 has 11 residues. Germline V CDR1 and CDR2: SQVTM, ANQGSEA. Written as DNA, the CDR3 is TGCAGCGTTGCCGGTAACTATGGCTTCACCTTC. It is translated as CSVAGNYGFTF.

The chain is built from TRBV20-1 and TRBJ2-2; D assignment may be TRBD1 or TRBD2 (5 bases each). V was trimmed by 6 bases and J by 5 bases, leaving 16 bases between them. Germline CDR1 is DFQATT and CDR2 is SNEGSKA (reference sequence). This CDR3 contains 14 residues. In DNA, the CDR3 is TGCAGTGCCGCGAGGGGAAGCTTAACCGGGGAGCTGTTTTTT. It specifies CSAARGSLTGELFF.

This clonotype was picked up many times. CDR3 protein: CASSALWGPEKFGDRRKEQFF. CDR3 sequence (DNA): TGTGCCAGCAGCGCACTATGGGGGCCCGAGAAGTTCGGGGACAGGAGAAAAGAGCAGTTCTTC. The V call is TRBV11-1, the J call TRBJ2-1, with TRBD1 matching over 8 bases. CDR3 size: 21 residues. Per germline, CDR1 SGHAT and CDR2 FQDESV (reference sequence). V dropped 5 bases and J dropped 10; count of bases not matched to a gene: 31.

The chain combines TRBV11-3 with TRBJ1-1; TRBD1 matches at 8 bases. This CDR3 comprises 14 residues. Germline V lookup: CDR1 SGHNT, CDR2 YENEEA. V shed 5 bases, J shed 5 bases, and the junction held 7 bases outside the gene matches. The CDR3 DNA is TGTGCCAGCAGCGGACCGGGACAGGCTACTGAAGCTTTCTTT. It specifies CASSGPGQATEAFF.

For the CDR3, the DNA is TGTGCCAGCAGCTTACTCTACAGGGATTCACCCCTCCACTTT. It yields the protein CASSLLYRDSPLHF. The V and J genes are TRBV5-6 and TRBJ1-6; D is perhaps TRBD1 (6 bases). The ends were cut back, 2 bases at V and 8 bases at J, with 11 bases in the middle. Germline CDR1 SGHDT, CDR2 YYEEEE. The CDR3 is 14 residues long.

This clonotype has only a few counts. The chain links TRBV12-3 or TRBV12-4 to TRBJ1-1; 12 nucleotides align to TRBD1. With 6 bases clipped from V and 0 bases from J, the junction kept 8 bases outside the gene matches. The CDR3 has 17 amino acids. The CDR3 sequence is CASSFGTGGLMNTEAFF. The DNA for the CDR3 is TGTGCCAGCAGCTTCGGGACAGGGGGCCTCATGAACACTGAAGCTTTCTTT.

CDR3 region: CASSYKDEQYV. The DNA for the CDR3 is TGTGCCAGCAGCTATAAGGACGAGCAGTACGTC. The gene calls are TRBV5-8 and TRBJ2-7, with D unclear. The CDR3 length is 11 residues. Looked up from germline, CDR1 is SGHTS and CDR2 is YDEGEE. Trimming took 3 bases from V and 5 from J, leaving 6 bases between them.

This clonotype was counted many times. This chain connects TRBV9 to TRBJ1-1; no reliable D call. The CDR3 has 16 residues. In germline, CDR1 is SGDLS, CDR2 YYNGEE. Trimming removed 3 bases at V and 1 base at J, with 16 bases between. In nucleotides, the CDR3 is TGTGCCAGCAGCGAGGGTAGCATGTTAACGAACACTGAAGCTTTCTTT. Protein product: CASSEGSMLTNTEAFF.

This sequence joins TRBV6-5 and TRBJ2-3, with D possibly being TRBD2 (6 bases). The germline V gene encodes CDR1 MNHEY and CDR2 SVGAGI. The CDR3 has 12 residues. The CDR3 region is CGAGRNTDTQYF. CDR3 nucleotide sequence: TGTGGCGCGGGGCGGAACACAGATACGCAGTATTTT.

This clonotype was seen many times. The rearrangement links TRBV18 to TRBJ2-1; 12 bases fit TRBD2. The CDR3 spans 19 residues. J was trimmed by 0 bases and V by 6 bases; bases with no gene match: 12. Germline V gene sequence: CDR1 KGHSH, CDR2 LQKENI. This CDR3 is CASSKLAGGTPSSYNEQFF. As DNA, the CDR3 is TGTGCCAGCTCTAAACTAGCGGGGGGAACCCCTAGCTCCTACAATGAGCAGTTCTTC.

The V call is TRBV13, the J call TRBJ2-7; D is undetermined. Trimming took off 3 bases at V and 6 bases at J, with 12 bases between the two ends. Germline V gene lookup returns CDR1 PRHDT and CDR2 FYEKMQ (reference sequence). The CDR3 is made up of 13 amino acids. Here the CDR3 DNA reads TGTGCCAGCAGCTTTAGTCAAGGGTTCGAGCAGTACGTC. Residues: CASSFSQGFEQYV.

This clonotype was detected many times. The chain joins TRBV6-5 to TRBJ2-2, with 7 bases lining up with TRBD2. V was pared by 4 bases and J by 5 bases, with 7 bases of the junction left unmatched. The CDR3 covers 15 residues. Germline assignment: CDR1 MNHEY and CDR2 SVGAGI. The CDR3 nucleotides read TGTGCCAGCAGTTGGTCGCCGGGAGGAACCGGGGAGCTGTTTTTT. Translated, it gives CASSWSPGGTGELFF.

The sample holds a few counts of this clonotype. The chain joins TRBV3-1 to TRBJ2-5; D is unresolved. Trimming left V 2 bases short and J 4 bases short, with 20 bases between. CDR3 length: 17 residues. Germline-derived CDR1 and CDR2 are LGHDT and YNNKEL (reference sequence). The CDR3 DNA sequence: TGTGCCAGCAGCCAAAGGTGGGCCAGCCTAGTGGGAGAGACCCAGTACTTC. The encoded protein is CASSQRWASLVGETQYF.

The chain is built from TRBV12-3 or TRBV12-4 and TRBJ2-5; TRBD2 might be the D (6 bases). The CDR3 loop spans 15 amino acids. V was clipped by 3 bases and J by 2 bases, with 13 bases between them. The DNA of the CDR3 is TGTGCCAGCAGTTTTTACACAGGACTACAAGAGACCCAGTACTTC. Its protein product is CASSFYTGLQETQYF.

J is TRBJ2-2 and V is TRBV7-2; 7 bases match TRBD1. This CDR3 comprises 15 residues. Looked up from germline, CDR1 is SGHTA and CDR2 is FQGNSA. Germline trimming cut 4 bases from V and 7 bases from J; bases unmatched to any gene: 9. CDR3 loop: CASSSQGQIYGELFF. CDR3 bases: TGTGCCAGCAGCTCACAGGGACAGATCTACGGGGAGCTGTTTTTT.

This chain joins TRBV20-1 and TRBJ2-1; maybe TRBD1 (6 bases). This CDR3 has 14 residues. V was shortened by 5 bases and J by 2 bases, with 13 bases between the two germline ends. CDR1 and CDR2 from the germline V gene are DFQATT and SNEGSKA (reference sequence). This chain's CDR3 is CSAEIRDTYNEQFF. The CDR3, as DNA: TGCAGTGCTGAAATCCGGGACACCTACAATGAGCAGTTCTTC.

This chain joins TRBV6-2 or TRBV6-3 and TRBJ1-2; D may be TRBD1 (6 bases). With 6 bases removed from V and 3 bases from J, the gap between germline ends came to 23 bases. The CDR3 extends over 17 amino acids. CDR1 and CDR2 from the germline V gene are MNHEY and SVGEGT. DNA of the CDR3: TGTGCCAGCAGGGGAGGACAGCTCTTTTCCCGTGACTATGGCTACACCTTC. Translation: CASRGGQLFSRDYGYTF.

This clonotype was observed a few times. The J gene is TRBJ2-1, the V gene TRBV3-1; TRBD2 agrees at 10 bases. The CDR3 runs 14 residues. J was trimmed by 12 bases and V by 3 bases; bases with no gene match: 8. Germline V lookup: CDR1 LGHDT, CDR2 YNNKEL (reference sequence). This chain's CDR3 is CASSQPAGGPGQFF. CDR3 in DNA: TGTGCCAGCAGCCAGCCAGCGGGGGGGCCTGGGCAGTTCTTC.

This clonotype was seen many times. The genes are TRBV28 and TRBJ2-7; TRBD1 or TRBD2 may be the D gene (5 bases each). V lost 5 bases and J lost 0, with 17 bases in between. This CDR3 is built from 16 residues. CDR1 is MDHEN and CDR2 is SYDVKM in the germline V gene. As DNA, the CDR3 is TGTGCCAGCAGTGGGTCCGGGACGTTGAGCTCCTACGAGCAGTACGTC. It is translated as CASSGSGTLSSYEQYV.

This sequence joins TRBV7-9 and TRBJ1-2; possible D gene TRBD1, 5 bases. V lost 4 bases and J 8 bases, leaving 14 bases between the germline ends. Germline CDR1 is SEHNR and CDR2 is FQNEAQ (reference sequence). The length of the CDR3 is 13 residues. CDR3 in amino acids: CASSSAGAGGYTF. The CDR3 coding sequence is TGTGCCAGCAGCTCCGCCGGGGCGGGAGGCTACACCTTC. Combining the CDR3 with reference TRBV7-9 and TRBJ1-2 gives the whole variable domain DTGVSQNPRHKITKRGQNVTFRCDPISEHNRLYWYRQTLGQGPEFLTYFQNEAQLEKSRLLSDRFSAERPKGSFSTLEIQRTEQGDSAMYLCASSSAGAGGYTFGSGTRLTVV.

The rearrangement uses TRBV30 and TRBJ2-7; the match to TRBD1 covers 7 bases. From germline, CDR1 is GTSNPN and CDR2 SVGIG (reference sequence). CDR3 size: 19 residues. V lost 2 bases to trimming and J lost 9 bases; unmatched junction nucleotides: 28. CDR3 DNA: TGTGCCTGGAGTCCGATGACAGGGTCGGTTAATGAGAAGCTCAAGGGGCAGTACTTC. Its translation: CAWSPMTGSVNEKLKGQYF.

The sample holds many counts of this clonotype. The V call is TRBV20-1, the J call TRBJ2-3, with 12 bases that match TRBD2. This CDR3 has 17 residues. V was pared by 0 bases and J by 4 bases, with 8 bases of the junction left unmatched. Germline V gene sequence: CDR1 DFQATT, CDR2 SNEGSKA (reference sequence). Here the CDR3 DNA reads TGCAGTGCTAGAGACCCACGGACTAGCGGGGCGTCAGATACGCAGTATTTT. Translated: CSARDPRTSGASDTQYF.

This clonotype was counted ten times or more. The genes are TRBV10-3 and TRBJ2-5, with D possibly matching TRBD2 (6 bases). The CDR3 spans 14 residues. The V end lost 6 bases, the J end lost 4 bases, and 15 bases lay between the germline ends. Germline V gene lookup returns CDR1 ENHRY and CDR2 SYGVKD. CDR3 sequence (DNA): TGTGCCATCAGGGGGAGCTCCGGGGGAGAGACCCAGTACTTC. Translating gives CAIRGSSGGETQYF.